The entry below gives a single T cell receptor beta chain sequence along with its context. Its antigen is not identified. One junction end disagrees with the germline gene, perhaps due to a read error. Within the sample, other DNA sequences also encode this same CDR3. The sample originates from a study of cytomegalovirus exposure and HLA in healthy donors. Study-wide points: A later analysis found common viral pathogens apparently linked to several of the most significant clusters.

The PCR made use of 60 Vbeta and 13 Jbeta primers. Assay: immunoSEQ multiplex PCR; the TCRdb copy retains only in-frame clones and omits some. The data hold approximately 300,000 clones, with around four fifths observed a single time. Germline CDR1 SGDLS, CDR2 YYNGEE. CDR3 length: 14 residues. Material for sequencing was PBMCs. This clonotype originated in a middle-aged woman in good health and CMV-seropositive. V is TRBV9 and J is TRBJ2-2, with a possible D match to TRBD2 (5 bases). The CDR3 spells CASSVELGTGELFF. CDR3 coding DNA: TGTGCCAGTAGCGTGGAGTTGGGCACCGGGGAGCTGTTTTTT.